The T cell receptor (beta chain) under discussion was sequenced for a study of T cell repertoires in cytomegalovirus infection. At the level of the study: CMV infection together with matching HLA type was indicated by public TCR beta signatures.

The table lists this clonotype with many counts. The CDR3 consists of 16 residues. V gave up 5 bases and J gave up 0 bases, with 16 bases separating them. From germline, CDR1 is MNHEY and CDR2 SMNVEV (reference sequence). TCRdb reprocessed the reads with MiXCR, giving one entry per CDR3 protein. The sample carries approximately 500,000 distinct CDR3 sequences, 15% to 20% recorded once. The J gene is TRBJ1-2, the V gene TRBV27; D is uncertain. This receptor was taken from a human donor in good health (CMV status not recorded). Some clones in this sample may be carry-over from other donors' samples. The sample consisted of CD8+ T cells from PBMCs. CDR3 DNA sequence: TGTGCCAGCAGTCCCTCGCTCGGGGAAGCTAACTATGGCTACACCTTC. It yields the protein CASSPSLGEANYGYTF.